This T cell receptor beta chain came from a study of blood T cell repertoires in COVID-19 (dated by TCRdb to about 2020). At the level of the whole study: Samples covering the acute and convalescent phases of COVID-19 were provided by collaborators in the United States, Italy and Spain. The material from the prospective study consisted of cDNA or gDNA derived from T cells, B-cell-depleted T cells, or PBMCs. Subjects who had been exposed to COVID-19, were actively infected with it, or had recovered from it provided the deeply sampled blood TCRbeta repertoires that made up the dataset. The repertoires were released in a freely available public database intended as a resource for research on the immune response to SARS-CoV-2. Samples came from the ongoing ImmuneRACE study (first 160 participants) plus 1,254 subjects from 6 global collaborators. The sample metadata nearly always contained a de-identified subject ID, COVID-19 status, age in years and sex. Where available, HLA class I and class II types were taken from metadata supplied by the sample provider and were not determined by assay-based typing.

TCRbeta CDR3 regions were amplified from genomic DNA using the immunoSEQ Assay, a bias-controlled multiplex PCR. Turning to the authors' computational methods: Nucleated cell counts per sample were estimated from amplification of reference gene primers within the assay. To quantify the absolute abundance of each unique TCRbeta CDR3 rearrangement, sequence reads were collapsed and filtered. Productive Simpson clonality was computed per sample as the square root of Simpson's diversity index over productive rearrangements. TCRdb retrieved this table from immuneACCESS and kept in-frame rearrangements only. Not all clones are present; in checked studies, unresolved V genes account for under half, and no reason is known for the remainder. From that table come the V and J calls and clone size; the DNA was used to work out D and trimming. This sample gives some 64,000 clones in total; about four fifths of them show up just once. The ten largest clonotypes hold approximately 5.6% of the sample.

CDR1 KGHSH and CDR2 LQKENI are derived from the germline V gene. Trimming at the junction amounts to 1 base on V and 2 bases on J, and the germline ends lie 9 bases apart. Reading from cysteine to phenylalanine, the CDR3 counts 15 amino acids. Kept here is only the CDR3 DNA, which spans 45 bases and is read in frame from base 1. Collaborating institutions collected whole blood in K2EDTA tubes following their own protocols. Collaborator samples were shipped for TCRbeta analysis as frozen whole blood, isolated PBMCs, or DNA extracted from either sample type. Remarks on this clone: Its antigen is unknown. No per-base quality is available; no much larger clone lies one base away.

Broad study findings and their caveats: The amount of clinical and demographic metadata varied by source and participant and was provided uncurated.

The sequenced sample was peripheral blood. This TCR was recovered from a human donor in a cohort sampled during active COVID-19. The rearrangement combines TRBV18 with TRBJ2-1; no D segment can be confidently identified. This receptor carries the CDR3 CASSPRGGPYNEQFF. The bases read TGTGCCAGCTCACCACGCGGCGGCCCCTACAATGAGCAGTTCTTC.